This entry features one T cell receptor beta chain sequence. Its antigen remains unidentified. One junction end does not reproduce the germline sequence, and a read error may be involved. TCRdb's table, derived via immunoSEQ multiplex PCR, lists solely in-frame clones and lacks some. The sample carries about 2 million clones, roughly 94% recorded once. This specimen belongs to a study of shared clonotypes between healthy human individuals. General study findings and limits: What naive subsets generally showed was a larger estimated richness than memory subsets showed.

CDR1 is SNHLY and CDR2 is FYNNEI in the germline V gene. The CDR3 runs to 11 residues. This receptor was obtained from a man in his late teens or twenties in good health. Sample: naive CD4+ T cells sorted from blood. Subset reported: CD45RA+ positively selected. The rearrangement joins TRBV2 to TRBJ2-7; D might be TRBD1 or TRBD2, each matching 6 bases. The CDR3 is CASSDMGGTHF. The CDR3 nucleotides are TGTGCCAGCAGTGACATGGGGGGCACGCACTTC.